This entry features one T cell receptor beta chain sequence. The antigen is undetermined. This entry comes from a study of early T cells in non-severe SARS-CoV-2 infection. Study at large: Sequencing of bulk RNA from unsorted whole blood was done, without chain pairing. General study findings and limits: VDJdb matching, biased toward anti-spike CD8 responses, missed private and CD4 specificities.

Researchers attached unique molecular identifiers to individual cDNA molecules. MiXCR, run by TCRdb on the 5' RACE reads, gives a single entry per CDR3 protein. The repertoire holds about 45,000 distinct CDR3 sequences, with 9.5% to 13% as singletons. CDR3 length: 16 amino acids. V was cut by 5 bases and J by 1 base, with 14 bases left in between. Germline V gives CDR1 SGHTA, CDR2 FQGNSA. The TCR comes from an adult who was a healthcare worker with PCR-confirmed SARS-CoV-2 infection or an uninfected control (not recorded which). This chain uses TRBV7-2 with TRBJ2-2; D remains unclear. Sequenced material: whole blood. The CDR3 sequence is CASSPNLDLNTGELFF. The CDR3 bases are TGTGCCAGCAGCCCCAACTTAGACCTGAACACCGGGGAGCTGTTTTTT. The full variable domain, with the rest looked up from reference TRBV7-2 and TRBJ2-2, is GAGVSQSPSNKVTEKGKDVELRCDPISGHTALYWYRQSLGQGLEFLIYFQGNSAPDKSGLPSDRFSAERTGGSVSTLTIQRTQQEDSAVYLCASSPNLDLNTGELFFGEGSRLTVL.